Following are 17 T cell receptor beta chains from one sample sequenced in a study of technical replicates of blood from several donors. Sequencing used immunoSEQ multiplex PCR; TCRdb keeps in-frame clones, though not all of them. The sample lists approximately 73,000 clones, roughly 93% occurring once. The sample was T cells isolated from PBMCs. Receptors originate from a human donor in good health.

In its sample, this clone was seen once. V gene TRBV19 combines with J gene TRBJ2-7, with D perhaps TRBD2 (5 bases). The CDR3 sequence is 13 residues long. CDR1 and CDR2 (germline): LNHDA, SQIVND (reference sequence). Trimming took off 1 base at V and 6 bases at J, with 10 bases between the two ends. Written as DNA, the CDR3 is TGTGCCAGTAGTATAGTACTAGTGTCCGAGCAGTACTTC. The encoded protein is CASSIVLVSEQYF.

V gene TRBV2 combines with J gene TRBJ2-3; D possibly corresponds to TRBD1 (6 bases). With 4 bases removed from V and 2 bases from J, the gap between germline ends came to 22 bases. The CDR3 extends over 18 amino acids. The germline CDR1 and CDR2 sequences are SNHLY and FYNNEI. This CDR3 reads CASSGHEGLLGATDTQYF. CDR3 in DNA: TGTGCCAGCAGTGGGCACGAGGGCTTACTGGGGGCCACAGATACGCAGTATTTT.

This chain joins TRBV7-9 and TRBJ2-5; 8 bases match TRBD2. This CDR3 is 14 amino acids long. J gave up 1 base and V 8 bases, and 6 bases lay outside the gene matches. CDR1 SEHNR and CDR2 FQNEAQ come from the germline V gene (reference sequence). Written as DNA, the CDR3 is TGTGCCAGCCAGTTAGCGGGGCCCCAAGAGACCCAGTACTTC. As protein: CASQLAGPQETQYF.

The chain is built from TRBV14 and TRBJ2-7, with a tentative D call TRBD2 (5 bases). This CDR3 comprises 14 residues. The germline V gene encodes CDR1 SGHDN and CDR2 FVKESK. V was pared by 2 bases and J by 5 bases, with 13 bases between. As DNA, the CDR3 is TGTGCCAGCAGCCAACTCCGGGGTGTCGACGAGCAGTACTTC. It encodes CASSQLRGVDEQYF.

The CDR3 DNA sequence: TGTGCCAGCAGTGAAGGGAGGCCCAGCAATGAGCAGTTCTTC. This gives the protein CASSEGRPSNEQFF. The chain combines TRBV2 with TRBJ2-1; tentatively, D is TRBD2 (5 bases). Trimming took 1 base from V and 6 from J, leaving 10 bases between them. The CDR3 is 14 amino acids. CDR1 and CDR2 (germline): SNHLY, FYNNEI.

J is TRBJ1-3 and V is TRBV5-1; 9 bases line up with TRBD1. CDR1 and CDR2 (germline): SGHRS, YFSETQ. V shed 1 base, J shed 3 bases, and the junction held 5 bases outside the gene matches. CDR3 size: 16 residues. In DNA form, the CDR3 reads TGCGCCAGCAGCTTGACAGGGGGCATCGGTGGAAACACCATATATTTT. It is translated as CASSLTGGIGGNTIYF.

This sequence joins TRBV11-3 and TRBJ2-1, with 7 positions matching TRBD2. V was pared by 1 base and J by 1 base, with 7 bases of the junction left unmatched. The CDR3 consists of 17 residues. CDR1 is SGHNT and CDR2 is YENEEA in the germline V gene. The CDR3 reads CASSLGWGGESYNEQFF. The CDR3, as DNA: TGTGCCAGCAGCTTAGGGTGGGGAGGGGAATCCTACAATGAGCAGTTCTTC.

This clone was found once. The CDR3 loop reads CASSSTLVGEETQYF. The CDR3 DNA is TGTGCCAGCAGCTCGACATTAGTAGGGGAAGAGACCCAGTACTTC. The genes are TRBV11-3 and TRBJ2-5; maybe TRBD1 (5 bases). The germline CDR1 and CDR2 sequences are SGHNT and YENEEA. The CDR3 covers 15 residues. Trimming removed 4 bases at V and 3 bases at J, with 15 bases between.

The V gene is TRBV5-1, the J gene TRBJ2-3; D unclear. Germline CDR1 and CDR2: SGHRS and YFSETQ. With 2 bases removed from V and 0 bases from J, the gap between germline ends came to 4 bases. This CDR3 has 13 amino acids. In DNA, the CDR3 is TGCGCCAGCAGCTTTCTCAGCACAGATACGCAGTATTTT. As protein: CASSFLSTDTQYF.

The J gene is TRBJ2-1, the V gene TRBV5-1; D not certain. The CDR3 is 14 amino acids. Per the germline V gene, CDR1 is SGHRS and CDR2 is YFSETQ. Trimming stripped 4 bases from V and 4 bases from J, with 12 bases between. CDR3 sequence reads: CASSPPSQYNEQFF. The CDR3 coding sequence is TGCGCCAGCAGCCCGCCCTCTCAGTACAATGAGCAGTTCTTC.

The rearrangement joins TRBV7-9 to TRBJ2-7; 7 bases fit TRBD1. The CDR3 is 18 amino acids. V lost 2 bases, J lost 1 base, and 14 bases stayed unmatched. CDR1 and CDR2 from the germline V gene are SEHNR and FQNEAQ (reference sequence). CDR3 in amino acids: CASSLNLRVGRGSYEQYF. The CDR3 DNA sequence: TGTGCCAGCAGCTTAAACCTCCGGGTGGGCAGGGGGTCCTACGAGCAGTACTTC.

The chain is built from TRBV28 and TRBJ2-5; tentative D call: TRBD1 (6 bases). The CDR3 has 12 residues. The ends were cut back, 11 bases at V and 3 bases at J, with 13 bases in the middle. Per germline, CDR1 MDHEN and CDR2 SYDVKM. The CDR3 bases are TGTGCCGCGAGGGACAATAAAGAGACCCAGTACTTC. Its protein is CAARDNKETQYF.

The V gene is TRBV27, the J gene TRBJ2-3; weak D call: TRBD1 (6 bases). Trimming removed 3 bases at V and 1 base at J, with 11 bases between. CDR3 length equals 15 residues. Germline CDR1 is MNHEY and CDR2 is SMNVEV (reference sequence). The CDR3 bases are TGTGCCAGCAGTTTCTCCTGGACAGGCACAGATACGCAGTATTTT. Residues: CASSFSWTGTDTQYF.

This chain connects TRBV6-1 to TRBJ2-3, with TRBD2 matching 8 bases. The germline gives CDR1 MNHNS, CDR2 SASEGT. CDR3 length equals 16 residues. V was pared by 1 base and J by 4 bases, with 7 bases of the junction left unmatched. For the CDR3, the DNA is TGTGCCAGCAGTGAAGGTTGGGGGACTAGATCAGATACGCAGTATTTT. It is translated as CASSEGWGTRSDTQYF.

The chain uses TRBV2 and TRBJ2-7; no clear D gene. The V gene lost 6 bases and the J gene lost 0 bases, with 6 bases spanning the gap. The germline V gene has CDR1 SNHLY and CDR2 FYNNEI. There are 12 residues in the CDR3. The CDR3 DNA reads TGTGCCAGCAGCTCTTTCTCCTACGAGCAGTACTTC. Translated, it gives CASSSFSYEQYF.

The chain carries TRBV6-5 and TRBJ1-1, with 7 bases fitting TRBD1. This CDR3 has 13 amino acids. Looked up from germline, CDR1 is MNHEY and CDR2 is SVGAGI. Germline trimming cut 7 bases from V and 6 bases from J; bases unmatched to any gene: 8. The CDR3 coding sequence is TGTGCCAGCATCTCCGGGACAGCGCCTGAAGCTTTCTTT. Encoded protein: CASISGTAPEAFF.

This clone was recorded a few times. This rearrangement joins TRBV4-2 to TRBJ2-7; D is undetermined. V lost 0 bases and J lost 3, with 6 bases in between. The CDR3 is 13 amino acids. Germline V CDR1 and CDR2: LGHNA, YNFKEQ. Here the CDR3 reads CASSQEPGYEQYF. DNA for the CDR3: TGTGCCAGCAGCCAAGAACCGGGCTACGAGCAGTACTTC.